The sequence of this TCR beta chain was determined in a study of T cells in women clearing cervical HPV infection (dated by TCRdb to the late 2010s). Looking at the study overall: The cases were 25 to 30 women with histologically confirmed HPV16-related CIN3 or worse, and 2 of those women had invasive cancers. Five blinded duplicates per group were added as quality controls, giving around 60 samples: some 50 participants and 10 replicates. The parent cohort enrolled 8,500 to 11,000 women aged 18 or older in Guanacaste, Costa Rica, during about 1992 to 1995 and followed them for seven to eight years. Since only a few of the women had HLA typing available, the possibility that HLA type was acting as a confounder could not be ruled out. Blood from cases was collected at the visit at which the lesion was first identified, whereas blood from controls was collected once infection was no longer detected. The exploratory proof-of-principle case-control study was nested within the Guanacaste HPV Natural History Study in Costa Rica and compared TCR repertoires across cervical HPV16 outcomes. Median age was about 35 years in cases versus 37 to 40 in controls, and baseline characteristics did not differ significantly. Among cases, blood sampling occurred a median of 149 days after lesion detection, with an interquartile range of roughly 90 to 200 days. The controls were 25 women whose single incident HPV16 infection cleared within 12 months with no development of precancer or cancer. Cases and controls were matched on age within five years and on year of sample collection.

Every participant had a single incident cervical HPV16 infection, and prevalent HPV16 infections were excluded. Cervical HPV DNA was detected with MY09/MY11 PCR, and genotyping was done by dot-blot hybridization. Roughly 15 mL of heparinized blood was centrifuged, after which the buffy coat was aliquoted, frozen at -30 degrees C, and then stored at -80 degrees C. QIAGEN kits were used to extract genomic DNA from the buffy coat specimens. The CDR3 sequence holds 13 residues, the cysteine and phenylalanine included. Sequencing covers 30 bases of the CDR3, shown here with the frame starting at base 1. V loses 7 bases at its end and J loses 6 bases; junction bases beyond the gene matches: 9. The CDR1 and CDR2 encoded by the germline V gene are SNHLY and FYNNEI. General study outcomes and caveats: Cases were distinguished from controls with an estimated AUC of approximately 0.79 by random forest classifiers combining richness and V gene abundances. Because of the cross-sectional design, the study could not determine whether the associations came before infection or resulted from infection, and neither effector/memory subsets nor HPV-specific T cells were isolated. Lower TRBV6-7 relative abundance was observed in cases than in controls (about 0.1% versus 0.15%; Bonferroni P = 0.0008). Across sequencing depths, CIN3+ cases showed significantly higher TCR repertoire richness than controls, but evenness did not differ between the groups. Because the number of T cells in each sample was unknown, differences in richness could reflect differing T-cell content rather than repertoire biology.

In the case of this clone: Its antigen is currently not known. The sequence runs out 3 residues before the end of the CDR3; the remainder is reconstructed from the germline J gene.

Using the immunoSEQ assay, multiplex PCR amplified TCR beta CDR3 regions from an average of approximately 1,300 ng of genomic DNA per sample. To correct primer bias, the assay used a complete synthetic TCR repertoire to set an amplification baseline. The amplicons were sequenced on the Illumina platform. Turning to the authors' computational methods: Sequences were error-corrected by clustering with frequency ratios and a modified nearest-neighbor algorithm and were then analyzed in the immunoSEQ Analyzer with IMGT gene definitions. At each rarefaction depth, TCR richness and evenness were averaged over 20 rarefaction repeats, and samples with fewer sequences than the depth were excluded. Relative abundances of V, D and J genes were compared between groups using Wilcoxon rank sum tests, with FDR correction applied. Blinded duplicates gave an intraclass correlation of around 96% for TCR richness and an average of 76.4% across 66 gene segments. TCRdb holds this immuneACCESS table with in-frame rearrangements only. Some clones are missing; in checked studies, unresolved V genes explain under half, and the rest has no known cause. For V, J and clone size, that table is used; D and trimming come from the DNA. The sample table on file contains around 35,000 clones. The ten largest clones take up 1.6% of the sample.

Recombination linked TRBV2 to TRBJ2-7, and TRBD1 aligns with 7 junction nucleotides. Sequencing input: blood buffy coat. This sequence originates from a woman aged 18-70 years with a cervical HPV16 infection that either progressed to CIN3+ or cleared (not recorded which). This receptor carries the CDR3 CASKGDSAGEQYF. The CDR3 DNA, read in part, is TGTGCCAGCAAAGGGGACAGCGCAGGCGAG.